This section outlines one T cell receptor (beta chain) sequence together with its context. TCRdb's copy holds only in-frame clones and misses some; the assay was immunoSEQ multiplex PCR. The data contain approximately 100,000 clones, 90% to 95% of them seen just once; the ten biggest clones take up around 0.96%. These data originate in a study of T cell changes during pregnancy in multiple sclerosis. With 0 bases clipped from V and 6 bases from J, the junction kept 10 bases outside the gene matches. The CDR3 has 16 residues. Germline V CDR1 and CDR2: GTSNPN, SVGIG (reference sequence). Sample: peripheral blood, taken before pregnancy. The source of this sequence is a female donor with multiple sclerosis, enrolled in a pregnancy study. The chain combines TRBV30 with TRBJ2-7; 11 bases are shared with TRBD2. CDR3 DNA sequence: TGTGCCTGGAGTGTACAACTAGCGGGAGTTTCTAGCGAGCAGTACTTC. Translating it yields CAWSVQLAGVSSEQYF.